The 32 T cell receptor beta chains reported below all come from one sample, sequenced in a study of cytomegalovirus exposure and HLA in healthy donors. Assay: immunoSEQ multiplex PCR; the TCRdb copy retains only in-frame clones and omits some. The profile shows 90,000 to 100,000 clones, 87% of them singletons. Sequencing was done on a sample of PBMCs. The source is a woman aged 25 to 39 in good health and CMV-seronegative.

The chain combines TRBV14 with TRBJ2-7, with 10 bases matching TRBD1. Trimming removed 3 bases from V and 6 bases from J; junction bases left unmatched: 8. CDR1 is SGHDN and CDR2 is FVKESK in the germline V gene. CDR3 length: 15 amino acids. The CDR3 region has the DNA TGTGCCAGCAGCCAGAGGACAGGGGGTTCGTCCGAGCAGTACTTC. Amino acids: CASSQRTGGSSEQYF.

In this sample, this clone turned up once. The chain couples TRBV5-1 to TRBJ1-6; TRBD1 aligns across 7 bases. The CDR3 spans 14 residues. The junction had 5 bases not matched to a gene; V was cut back by 2 bases and J by 9 bases. Germline lookup yields CDR1 SGHRS and CDR2 YFSETQ. CDR3 in DNA: TGCGCCAGCAGCTTCGTAGGGGGCTCTTCACCCCTCCACTTT. Translating it yields CASSFVGGSSPLHF.

This chain's CDR3 is CASQEGRRNQPQHF. DNA of the CDR3: TGTGCCAGCCAAGAAGGGAGGAGAAATCAGCCCCAGCATTTT. This sequence joins TRBV6-5 and TRBJ1-5; D ambiguous. This CDR3 contains 14 residues. In germline, CDR1 is MNHEY, CDR2 SVGAGI. The ends were cut back, 8 bases at V and 4 bases at J, with 15 bases in the middle.

This clone was recorded a few times. J is TRBJ2-7 and V is TRBV6-5; D remains ambiguous. The CDR3 is 15 amino acids. The V and J ends lost 6 bases and 6 bases respectively, with 21 bases between them. CDR1 is MNHEY, CDR2 SVGAGI, per germline. The CDR3 nucleotides are TGTGCCAGCAGCCCGCTTGTGGGCGAGATGGGCGAGCAGTACTTC. Translation: CASSPLVGEMGEQYF.

The V and J genes are TRBV7-9 and TRBJ2-2, with D tentatively TRBD1 (5 bases). The CDR3 length is 16 residues. CDR1 SEHNR and CDR2 FQNEAQ come from the germline V gene (reference sequence). Trimming left V 4 bases short and J 3 bases short, with 15 bases between. In DNA, the CDR3 is TGTGCCAGCAGCTCCCGGACACCACGACACACCGGGGAGCTGTTTTTT. Translating gives CASSSRTPRHTGELFF.

The chain joins TRBV7-9 to TRBJ2-6; D remains unclear. CDR3 length: 16 residues. Deletions cut 0 bases from V and 0 bases from J, with 6 bases between. Per the germline V gene, CDR1 is SEHNR and CDR2 is FQNEAQ (reference sequence). CDR3 region: CASSLAQFSGANVLTF. The CDR3 coding sequence is TGTGCCAGCAGCTTAGCCCAGTTCTCTGGGGCCAACGTCCTGACTTTC. Based on the CDR3 plus reference TRBV7-9 and TRBJ2-6, the full variable domain is DTGVSQNPRHKITKRGQNVTFRCDPISEHNRLYWYRQTLGQGPEFLTYFQNEAQLEKSRLLSDRFSAERPKGSFSTLEIQRTEQGDSAMYLCASSLAQFSGANVLTFGAGSRLTVL.

The gene calls are TRBV7-9 and TRBJ1-1; D might be TRBD1 (5 bases). The CDR3 is 13 residues long. V was shortened by 7 bases and J by 5 bases, with 14 bases between the two germline ends. Germline V lookup: CDR1 SEHNR, CDR2 FQNEAQ (reference sequence). The CDR3 DNA is TGTGCCAGCACCTCAGGGTCCCGGACTGAAGCTTTCTTT. This sequence encodes CASTSGSRTEAFF.

The chain couples TRBV5-1 to TRBJ2-7, with TRBD1 matching 7 bases. Germline assignment: CDR1 SGHRS and CDR2 YFSETQ. This CDR3 is 15 amino acids long. Losses at the gene ends were 3 bases for V and 3 bases for J; bases not matched to a gene: 9. The DNA of the CDR3 is TGCGCCAGCAGCTCAAGGGGGCTGAGCGGCTACGAGCAGTACTTC. Protein sequence: CASSSRGLSGYEQYF.

The chain uses TRBV10-3 and TRBJ1-2; D might be TRBD1 (5 bases). The CDR3 consists of 13 residues. V dropped 6 bases and J dropped 8 bases, with 16 bases sitting between them. Germline V gene lookup returns CDR1 ENHRY and CDR2 SYGVKD. CDR3 DNA sequence: TGTGCCATCAGGGAAGGACAAGGTAAAGGCTACACCTTC. It translates to CAIREGQGKGYTF.

The chain employs TRBV5-1 and TRBJ2-7; D is possibly TRBD1 (6 bases). V dropped 4 bases and J dropped 7 bases, with 18 bases sitting between them. CDR3 length equals 14 residues. Germline lookup yields CDR1 SGHRS and CDR2 YFSETQ. Here the CDR3 reads CASSHGQLGGEQYF. The DNA for the CDR3 is TGCGCCAGCAGCCATGGACAGCTGGGTGGGGAGCAGTACTTC.

The chain joins TRBV6-5 to TRBJ2-1; TRBD2 is a possible D gene (6 bases). This CDR3 contains 15 residues. V was cut by 6 bases and J by 0 bases, with 12 bases left in between. Germline assignment: CDR1 MNHEY and CDR2 SVGAGI. The CDR3 region is CASSRTIGSYNEQFF. The CDR3 region has the DNA TGTGCCAGCAGCCGGACTATTGGCTCCTACAATGAGCAGTTCTTC.

The chain recombines TRBV28 with TRBJ1-5; 9 bases fit TRBD1. Germline V gene sequence: CDR1 MDHEN, CDR2 SYDVKM. This CDR3 is built from 15 residues. V was clipped by 10 bases and J by 3 bases; unmatched bases: 10. CDR3 in DNA: TGTGCCACCTCCAGGACAGGGGTAAACAATCAGCCCCAGCATTTT. It specifies CATSRTGVNNQPQHF.

This chain connects TRBV7-9 to TRBJ2-1; 7 bases are shared with TRBD2. Germline V lookup: CDR1 SEHNR, CDR2 FQNEAQ (reference sequence). The J segment lost 10 bases and the V segment lost 2 bases, leaving 8 bases of the junction unmatched. The CDR3 covers 14 residues. CDR3 DNA: TGTGCCAGCAGCTTAACGGGGGGAGAGGACGAGCAGTTCTTC. It codes for CASSLTGGEDEQFF.

In this sample, this clone turned up a few times. This rearrangement joins TRBV11-2 to TRBJ2-2; TRBD1 aligns across 7 bases. CDR3 length equals 15 residues. CDR1 SGHAT and CDR2 FQNNGV come from the germline V gene. The ends lost 5 bases at V and 1 base at J; junction bases unmatched: 4. The CDR3 DNA reads TGTGCCAGCAGCCCGAGGACAGGGAACACCGGGGAGCTGTTTTTT. It encodes CASSPRTGNTGELFF.

Concerning this clone itself: A much larger clone differs from this one at a single base, so this may be a read error. CDR3: CASSPTGDGTGELFF. Here the CDR3 DNA reads TGTGCCAGCAGCCCGACAGGGGACGGCACCGGGGAGCTGTTTTTT. The gene calls are TRBV5-6 and TRBJ2-2; 8 bases match TRBD1. CDR3 length equals 15 residues. CDR1 and CDR2 (germline): SGHDT, YYEEEE. The ends lost 4 bases at V and 4 bases at J; junction bases unmatched: 6. The full variable domain, its missing parts supplied by reference TRBV5-6 and TRBJ2-2, is DAGVTQSPTHLIKTRGQQVTLRCSPKSGHDTVSWYQQALGQGPQFIFQYYEEEERQRGNFPDRFSGHQFPNYSSELNVNALLLGDSALYLCASSPTGDGTGELFFGEGSRLTVL.

This chain joins TRBV23-1 and TRBJ1-2, with 9 bases aligning to TRBD1. TRBV23-1 counts as an open reading frame of uncertain function. Trimming cost V 4 bases and J 7 bases; bases outside gene matches: 7. The CDR3 totals 14 residues. This CDR3 is CASSRRDRVRGYTF. DNA for the CDR3: TGCGCCAGCAGTCGCCGGGACAGGGTGCGTGGCTACACCTTC.

The chain couples TRBV5-1 to TRBJ2-7; no clear D. Trimming cost V 0 bases and J 1 base, with 5 bases left between them. The CDR3 runs 13 residues. CDR1 and CDR2 (germline): SGHRS, YFSETQ. As DNA, the CDR3 is TGCGCCAGCAGCTTGGCCCAGTCCTACGAGCAGTACTTC. It yields the protein CASSLAQSYEQYF.

The rearrangement links TRBV7-2 to TRBJ2-2; 9 positions match TRBD2. Per the germline V gene, CDR1 is SGHTA and CDR2 is FQGNSA. The CDR3 spans 15 residues. The trim removed 0 bases at V and 6 bases at J, leaving 2 bases unmatched. The CDR3 DNA sequence: TGTGCCAGCAGCTTAGCCGTAGCGGGAGCCGGGGAGCTGTTTTTT. Its protein product is CASSLAVAGAGELFF.

The chain is built from TRBV5-6 and TRBJ2-2; 11 bases match TRBD2. Germline CDR1 is SGHDT and CDR2 is YYEEEE. This CDR3 is built from 15 residues. The trim removed 3 bases at V and 6 bases at J, leaving 4 bases unmatched. The CDR3 DNA follows: TGTGCCAGCAGCTCGGGACTAGCGGTGTCCGGGGAGCTGTTTTTT. It specifies CASSSGLAVSGELFF.

V and J are TRBV5-8 and TRBJ1-1; unclear D gene. In germline, CDR1 is SGHTS, CDR2 YDEGEE. V was cut by 5 bases and J by 7 bases, with 15 bases left in between. This CDR3 comprises 13 residues. DNA for the CDR3: TGTGCCAGCAGTTGGAAGGCTGCAGGTGAAGCTTTCTTT. It translates to CASSWKAAGEAFF.

This clone was detected once. The V gene is TRBV2, the J gene TRBJ1-2; no definite D call. In germline, CDR1 is SNHLY, CDR2 FYNNEI. CDR3 size: 14 residues. Trimming removed 6 bases from V and 1 base from J, with 12 bases in between. CDR3 residues: CASRVTAFNYGYTF. In nucleotides, the CDR3 is TGTGCCAGCAGGGTAACAGCTTTTAACTATGGCTACACCTTC.

This clone has more than one count but fewer than ten. The gene calls are TRBV19 and TRBJ2-7; 8 bases agree with TRBD2. The CDR3 covers 16 residues. J gave up 9 bases and V 5 bases, and 18 bases lay outside the gene matches. In germline, CDR1 is LNHDA, CDR2 SQIVND (reference sequence). CDR3: CASSGVVAGLHRGQYF. CDR3 nucleotides: TGTGCCAGTAGTGGCGTGGTAGCGGGACTCCATCGGGGGCAGTACTTC.

This chain connects TRBV15 to TRBJ1-1, with a weak D call TRBD1 (6 bases). The length of the CDR3 is 13 residues. Germline V gives CDR1 LNHNV, CDR2 YYDKDF (reference sequence). With 7 bases removed from V and 5 bases from J, the gap between germline ends came to 14 bases. In nucleotides, the CDR3 is TGTGCCACCAACCAAGGGGGTCGTACTGAAGCTTTCTTT. It codes for CATNQGGRTEAFF.

This clone has more than one count but fewer than ten. The chain links TRBV18 to TRBJ1-2; 9 bases fit TRBD1. The V gene end was trimmed by 3 bases and the J gene end by 8 bases; junction bases not matched to a gene: 4. Germline V gives CDR1 KGHSH, CDR2 LQKENI. The CDR3 is 13 amino acids. The CDR3 sequence is CASSPSGQGGYTF. CDR3 in DNA: TGTGCCAGCTCACCCTCGGGACAGGGCGGCTACACCTTC.

The chain couples TRBV6-1 to TRBJ1-2, with D unresolved. This CDR3 has 12 residues. The V gene's germline CDR1 is MNHNS and CDR2 SASEGT. V shed 4 bases and J shed 2 bases, with 5 bases lying between them. CDR3: CASSGENYGYTF. In DNA form, the CDR3 reads TGTGCCAGCAGTGGGGAGAACTATGGCTACACCTTC.

A word on this clone: Other DNA sequences within the sample encode an identical CDR3. The chain combines TRBV7-2 with TRBJ2-5; 9 bases are a match to TRBD1. This CDR3 is built from 14 residues. Germline V gene sequence: CDR1 SGHTA, CDR2 FQGNSA. Losses at the gene ends were 3 bases for V and 1 base for J; bases not matched to a gene: 0. The CDR3 here is CASSLTGGQETQYF. CDR3 nucleotide sequence: TGTGCCAGCAGCTTGACAGGGGGCCAAGAGACCCAGTACTTC.

V gene TRBV7-6 combines with J gene TRBJ1-4; D uncertain. This CDR3 has 17 residues. Trimming removed 1 base from V and 0 bases from J, with 12 bases in between. Germline V lookup: CDR1 SGHVS, CDR2 FNYEAQ. The CDR3: CASSLEGGRPTNEKLFF. Here the CDR3 DNA reads TGTGCCAGCAGCTTAGAGGGAGGGAGGCCAACTAATGAAAAACTGTTTTTT.

As for this clone: One end of the junction fails to match germline, which may point to a read error. CDR3 region: CSAREVAF. The CDR3 DNA reads as TGCAGTGCTAGGGAGGTCGCATTT. The chain employs TRBV20-1 and TRBJ1-1; no definite D call. Germline V gives CDR1 DFQATT, CDR2 SNEGSKA (reference sequence). The CDR3 has 8 residues.

The chain has TRBV28 and TRBJ2-7, with 10 bases fitting TRBD2. This CDR3 spans 15 amino acids. The V gene end was trimmed by 4 bases and the J gene end by 2 bases; junction bases not matched to a gene: 5. The germline gives CDR1 MDHEN, CDR2 SYDVKM. The CDR3 nucleotides are TGTGCCAGCAGTTCCAGCGGGGGGGCCGCCTACGAGCAGTACTTC. Residues: CASSSSGGAAYEQYF.

The genes are TRBV27 and TRBJ2-2; 8 bases match TRBD1. Trimming took 4 bases from V and 4 from J; bases not matched to a gene: 5. In germline, CDR1 is MNHEY, CDR2 SMNVEV (reference sequence). The CDR3 spans 15 residues. CDR3: CASSSDRGPTGELFF. CDR3 bases: TGTGCCAGCAGTTCCGACAGGGGTCCCACCGGGGAGCTGTTTTTT.

V is TRBV6-1 and J is TRBJ1-5, with no clear D. V lost 4 bases and J lost 2, with 15 bases in between. This CDR3 has 16 residues. In germline, CDR1 is MNHNS, CDR2 SASEGT. CDR3 amino acids: CASSALGNYGNQPQHF. The DNA of the CDR3 is TGTGCCAGCAGTGCACTAGGGAACTACGGCAATCAGCCCCAGCATTTT.

The rearrangement uses TRBV6-5 and TRBJ1-6, with D possibly being TRBD1 (6 bases). The CDR3 length is 13 residues. CDR1 and CDR2 (germline): MNHEY, SVGAGI. The germline V and J ends were trimmed by 9 bases and 8 bases, with 14 bases remaining between them. CDR3 sequence (DNA): TGTGCCAGTGGCTTGGACAGTCATTCACCCCTCCACTTT. Translated, it gives CASGLDSHSPLHF.